This TCR beta chain was sequenced for a study of blood T cell repertoires in COVID-19. Study context: Samples taken during acute and convalescent COVID-19 were collected in the United States, Italy and Spain. PBMCs, B-cell-depleted T cells, or T cells provided the cDNA or gDNA that made up the material.

From germline, CDR1 is LGHDT and CDR2 YNNKEL (reference sequence). CDR3 size: 16 residues. Unmatched junction bases numbered 2, after V lost 0 bases and J lost 1 base. Authors' analysis steps: It was from reference gene primer amplification that nucleated cell counts were estimated. Method: immunoSEQ multiplex PCR; TCRdb's copy keeps in-frame clones and lacks some. That table gives V, J and clone size, and the DNA gave D and trimming. The table has around 71,000 clones, roughly 80% seen once. The chain has TRBV3-1 (or the pseudogene TRBV3-2) and TRBJ2-1, with 8 bases that match TRBD2. The receptor was isolated from a man aged 65 to 85 with acute or convalescent COVID-19. Sequencing was performed on peripheral blood. The CDR3 reads CASSQDPGGSYNEQFF. The CDR3 nucleotides read TGTGCCAGCAGCCAAGACCCGGGGGGGTCCTACAATGAGCAGTTCTTC.